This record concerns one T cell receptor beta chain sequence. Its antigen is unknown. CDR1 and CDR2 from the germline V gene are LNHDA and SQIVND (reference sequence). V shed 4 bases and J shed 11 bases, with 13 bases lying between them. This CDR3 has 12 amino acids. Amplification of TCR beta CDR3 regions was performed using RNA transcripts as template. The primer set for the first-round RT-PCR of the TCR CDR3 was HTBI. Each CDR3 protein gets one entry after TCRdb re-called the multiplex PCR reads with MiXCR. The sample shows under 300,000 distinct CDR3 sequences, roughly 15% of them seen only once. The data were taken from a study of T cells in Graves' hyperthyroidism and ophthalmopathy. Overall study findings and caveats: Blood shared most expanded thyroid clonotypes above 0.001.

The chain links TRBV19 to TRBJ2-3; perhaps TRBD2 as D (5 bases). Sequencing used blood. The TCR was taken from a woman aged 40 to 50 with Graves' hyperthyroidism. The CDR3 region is CASSSTLGKQYF. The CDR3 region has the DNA TGTGCCAGTAGTAGCACACTCGGGAAGCAGTATTTT.